Following are 19 T cell receptor beta chains from one sample sequenced in a study of OX40 agonist ivuxolimab in advanced cancers. Data came from immunoSEQ multiplex PCR; TCRdb stores just in-frame clones and leaves some out. The data show around 84,000 clones, over 85% seen once. This specimen consisted of CD4+ or CD8+ T cells sorted from blood, obtained in a trial of the OX40 agonist ivuxolimab. The receptors come from an adult with an advanced solid tumor such as melanoma, head and neck, liver or kidney cancer.

This rearrangement joins TRBV6-5 to TRBJ1-3, with a tentative D call TRBD1 (5 bases). Germline V gene data show CDR1 as MNHEY and CDR2 as SVGAGI. The CDR3 consists of 16 residues. V was clipped by 4 bases and J by 0 bases, with 13 bases between them. CDR3 amino acids: CASSWDRGPSGNTIYF. CDR3 nucleotides: TGTGCCAGCAGTTGGGATAGGGGCCCCTCTGGAAACACCATATATTTT.

The genes are TRBV30 and TRBJ1-1; the D gene is possibly TRBD1 (6 bases). V was cut by 1 base and J by 3 bases, with 9 bases left in between. Germline loops: CDR1 GTSNPN, CDR2 SVGIG (reference sequence). The CDR3 contains 13 residues. CDR3 residues: CAWSAHRDTEAFF. DNA of the CDR3: TGTGCCTGGAGTGCCCACAGGGACACTGAAGCTTTCTTT.

The count of this clone is one. This sequence joins TRBV7-6 and TRBJ2-5, with TRBD2 matching over 8 bases. CDR3 size: 16 residues. In germline, CDR1 is SGHVS, CDR2 FNYEAQ. V was pared by 2 bases and J by 1 base, with 6 bases of the junction left unmatched. The DNA of the CDR3 is TGTGCCAGCAGCTTATCAACGGGACTAGTCCAAGAGACCCAGTACTTC. This sequence encodes CASSLSTGLVQETQYF.

The chain carries TRBV2 and TRBJ1-3; D unclear. V dropped 1 base and J dropped 0 bases, with 7 bases sitting between them. Germline V gene sequence: CDR1 SNHLY, CDR2 FYNNEI. The CDR3 is 15 residues long. This CDR3 reads CASSEDTYSGNTIYF. The CDR3 DNA is TGTGCCAGCAGTGAAGACACCTACTCTGGAAACACCATATATTTT.

The rearrangement links TRBV29-1 to TRBJ2-5; 9 bases match TRBD1. Germline lookup yields CDR1 SQVTM and CDR2 ANQGSEA. This CDR3 has 14 residues. V lost 2 bases to trimming and J lost 5 bases; unmatched junction nucleotides: 6. The CDR3 sequence is CSVEQQGAAETQYF. The CDR3 DNA is TGCAGCGTTGAACAACAGGGGGCCGCGGAGACCCAGTACTTC.

The CDR3 sequence: CASSVVQGRGEAFF. The CDR3 DNA follows: TGTGCCAGCAGCGTAGTGCAGGGCAGGGGTGAAGCTTTCTTT. The J gene is TRBJ1-1, the V gene TRBV9; tentative D call: TRBD1 (6 bases). This CDR3 region has 14 residues. Germline V CDR1 and CDR2: SGDLS, YYNGEE. V lost 0 bases, J lost 7 bases, and 13 bases lay in between.

The J gene is TRBJ2-5, the V gene TRBV19; TRBD1 might be the D (6 bases). The DNA end is more similar to TRBJ2-7, so the J call may be wrong. Looked up from germline, CDR1 is LNHDA and CDR2 is SQIVND (reference sequence). The CDR3 spans 14 residues. Written as DNA, the CDR3 is TGTGCCAGTAGTACCAGGACAGCCTCCTACGAGCAGTACTTC. Protein sequence: CASSTRTASYEQYF.

This clone was seen just once. CDR3 sequence (DNA): TGCAGCGTTGAGCGTTCGGGGGGCCCCTACAATGAGCAGTTCTTC. Translated, it gives CSVERSGGPYNEQFF. The chain uses TRBV29-1 and TRBJ2-1; TRBD2 is a possible D gene (7 bases). Trimming took off 3 bases at V and 2 bases at J, with 14 bases between the two ends. The CDR3 consists of 15 residues. In germline, CDR1 is SQVTM, CDR2 ANQGSEA.

V usage is TRBV7-9 and J usage is TRBJ2-6; unclear D gene. This CDR3 has 17 residues. The germline gives CDR1 SEHNR, CDR2 FQNEAQ (reference sequence). V was clipped by 2 bases and J by 0 bases, with 11 bases between them. The chain's CDR3 is CASSLNWAISGANVLTF. CDR3 bases: TGTGCCAGCAGCTTAAACTGGGCGATCTCTGGGGCCAACGTCCTGACTTTC.

The rearrangement joins TRBV28 to TRBJ1-2; 8 nucleotides align to TRBD1. Germline CDR1 and CDR2: MDHEN and SYDVKM. Unmatched junction bases numbered 3, after V lost 5 bases and J lost 1 base. This CDR3 has 14 amino acids. As DNA, the CDR3 is TGTGCCAGCAGTCCTACAGGGGGTAACTATGGCTACACCTTC. This sequence encodes CASSPTGGNYGYTF.

The gene calls are TRBV5-1 and TRBJ2-5; 7 bases align to TRBD2. Germline-derived CDR1 and CDR2 are SGHRS and YFSETQ. This CDR3 has 18 amino acids. V lost 0 bases and J lost 0; bases outside the gene matches: 11. Here the CDR3 reads CASSLGPGGIQYQETQYF. For the CDR3, the DNA is TGCGCCAGCAGCTTGGGACCCGGGGGGATTCAGTACCAAGAGACCCAGTACTTC.

Only a few counts were recorded for this clone. The genes are TRBV5-4 and TRBJ2-3, with a tentative D call TRBD1 (5 bases). This CDR3 is built from 15 residues. Germline V gene data show CDR1 as SGHNT and CDR2 as YYREEE (reference sequence). V shed 0 bases and J shed 6 bases, with 14 bases lying between them. The CDR3 loop is CASSLDGQSLDTQYF. In nucleotides, the CDR3 is TGTGCCAGCAGCTTGGACGGACAATCGTTGGATACGCAGTATTTT. The full variable domain, completed using reference TRBV5-4 and TRBJ2-3, is ETGVTQSPTHLIKTRGQQVTLRCSSQSGHNTVSWYQQALGQGPQFIFQYYREEENGRGNFPPRFSGLQFPNYSSELNVNALELDDSALYLCASSLDGQSLDTQYFGPGTRLTVL.

The rearrangement links TRBV5-1 to TRBJ1-3; D ambiguous. Trimming removed 1 base at V and 4 bases at J, with 9 bases between. Germline-derived CDR1 and CDR2 are SGHRS and YFSETQ. This CDR3 region has 14 residues. CDR3 bases: TGCGCCAGCAGCTTGAGAGGGCGGGGAAACACCATATATTTT. Amino acids: CASSLRGRGNTIYF.

V is TRBV10-3 and J is TRBJ2-7; no definite D call. V lost 0 bases to trimming and J lost 5 bases, with 11 bases between them. The CDR3 length is 14 residues. Per germline, CDR1 ENHRY and CDR2 SYGVKD. As DNA, the CDR3 is TGTGCCATCAGTGAGTCTTCGGGCGTCAACGAGCAGTACTTC. Translated, it gives CAISESSGVNEQYF.

The chain employs TRBV28 and TRBJ1-1; no reliable D call. Trimming cost V 6 bases and J 3 bases, with 17 bases left between them. Germline V gives CDR1 MDHEN, CDR2 SYDVKM. The CDR3 runs 15 residues. The CDR3 DNA follows: TGTGCCAGCAGCCTGGCCAGGCTCGAGTACACTGAAGCTTTCTTT. It specifies CASSLARLEYTEAFF.

The chain has TRBV6-1 and TRBJ2-1; 8 bases fit TRBD1. The CDR3 loop spans 14 amino acids. After removal of 6 bases from V and 3 bases from J, the junction contained 4 bases not matched to a gene. The germline gives CDR1 MNHNS, CDR2 SASEGT. CDR3 amino acids: CASRDRVLYNEQFF. CDR3 nucleotides: TGTGCCAGCAGGGACAGGGTCCTCTACAATGAGCAGTTCTTC.

V usage is TRBV5-4 and J usage is TRBJ2-2; TRBD2 is a possible D gene (5 bases). Looked up from germline, CDR1 is SGHNT and CDR2 is YYREEE (reference sequence). Between the trimmed V and J ends, which lost 5 bases and 2 bases, there was a span of 16 bases. CDR3 length: 16 amino acids. The CDR3 nucleotides are TGTGCCAGCAGTTCCTCGAGCGGTATTAACACCGGGGAGCTGTTTTTT. This translates into CASSSSSGINTGELFF.

The rearrangement uses TRBV5-4 and TRBJ2-5, with 14 positions matching TRBD2. This CDR3 contains 19 residues. Germline trimming cut 4 bases from V and 1 base from J; bases unmatched to any gene: 12. CDR1 SGHNT and CDR2 YYREEE come from the germline V gene (reference sequence). The CDR3 nucleotides are TGTGCCAGCAGCCGCGCTCGGATGGGACTAGCGGGAGCCCAAGAGACCCAGTACTTC. This gives the protein CASSRARMGLAGAQETQYF.

The rearrangement links TRBV30 to TRBJ2-7; D is ambiguous. V dropped 5 bases and J dropped 0 bases, with 8 bases sitting between them. The CDR3 runs 12 residues. From germline, CDR1 is GTSNPN and CDR2 SVGIG (reference sequence). CDR3 sequence: CAWDRGSYEQYF. The CDR3 DNA reads as TGTGCCTGGGACCGCGGCTCCTACGAGCAGTACTTC.